This T cell receptor beta chain was sequenced in a study of T-cell memory formation after mild COVID-19. About the study: Clusters were largely donor specific. Study-level points and caveats: Among clones contracting day 15 to 85, CD4/CD8 was balanced, whereas later expanders leaned CD4+. Among CD4+ contracting clones, most were CM and EM, and CD8+ ones EMRA.

V dropped 3 bases and J dropped 1; count of bases not matched to a gene: 8. The CDR3 runs 16 residues. Germline CDR1 and CDR2: SGHRS and YFSETQ. MiXCR was run by TCRdb on the 5' RACE reads, yielding one entry per CDR3 protein. The sample consists of around 530,000 distinct CDR3 sequences, about a fifth of them appearing once. Details on this clonotype: Its target is not known.

Sequencing was carried out using PBMCs or a T cell subset sorted from them (not recorded which). The receptor's source is an adult woman who had mild COVID-19 (a few samples of this study predate the infection). Cell type and time point are not known. The gene calls are TRBV5-1 and TRBJ2-5, with 8 positions matching TRBD1. This CDR3 reads CASSSGTGFTQETQYF. In DNA form, the CDR3 reads TGCGCCAGCAGCTCCGGGACAGGATTCACCCAAGAGACCCAGTACTTC.